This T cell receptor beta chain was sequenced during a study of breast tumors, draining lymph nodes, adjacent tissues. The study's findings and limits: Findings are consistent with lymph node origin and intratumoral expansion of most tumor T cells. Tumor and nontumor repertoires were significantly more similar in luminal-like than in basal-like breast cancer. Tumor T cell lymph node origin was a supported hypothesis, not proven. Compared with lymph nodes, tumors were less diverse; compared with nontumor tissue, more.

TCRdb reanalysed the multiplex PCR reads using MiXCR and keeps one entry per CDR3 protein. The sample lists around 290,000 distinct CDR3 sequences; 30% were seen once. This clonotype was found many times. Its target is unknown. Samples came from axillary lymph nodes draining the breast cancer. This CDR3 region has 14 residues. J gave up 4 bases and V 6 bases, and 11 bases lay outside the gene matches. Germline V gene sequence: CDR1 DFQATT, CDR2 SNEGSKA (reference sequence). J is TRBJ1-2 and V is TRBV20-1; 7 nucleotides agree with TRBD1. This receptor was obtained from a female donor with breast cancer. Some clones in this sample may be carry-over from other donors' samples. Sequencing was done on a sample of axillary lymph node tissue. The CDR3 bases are TGCAGTGCACACGACAGGGTGGAGGTCTATGGCTACACCTTC. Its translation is CSAHDRVEVYGYTF.